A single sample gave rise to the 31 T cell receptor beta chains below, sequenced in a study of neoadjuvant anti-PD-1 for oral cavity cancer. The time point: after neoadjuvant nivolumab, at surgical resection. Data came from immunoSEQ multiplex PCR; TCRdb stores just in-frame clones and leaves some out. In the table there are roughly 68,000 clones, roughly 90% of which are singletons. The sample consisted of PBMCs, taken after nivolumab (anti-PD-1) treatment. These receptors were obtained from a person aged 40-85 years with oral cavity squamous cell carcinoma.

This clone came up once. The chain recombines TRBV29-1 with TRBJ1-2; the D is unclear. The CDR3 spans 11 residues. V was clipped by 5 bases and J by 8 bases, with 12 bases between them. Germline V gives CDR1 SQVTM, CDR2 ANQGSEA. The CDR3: CSVYSALGYTF. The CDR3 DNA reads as TGCAGCGTTTACTCGGCACTGGGCTACACCTTC.

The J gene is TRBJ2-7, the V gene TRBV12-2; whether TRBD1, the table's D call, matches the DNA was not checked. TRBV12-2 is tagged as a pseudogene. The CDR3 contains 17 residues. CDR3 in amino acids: CASRKFPGQGARDEQYF. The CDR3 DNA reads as TGTGCAAGTCGCAAATTCCCGGGACAGGGGGCGAGGGACGAGCAGTACTTC.

DNA of the CDR3: TGTGCCAGCAGTCCCCGACAGGGAATAGCTTTCTTT. This encodes CASSPRQGIAFF. This sequence joins TRBV6-6 and TRBJ1-1, with 7 bases identical to TRBD1. The CDR3 is 12 residues long. The V gene's germline CDR1 is MNHNY and CDR2 SVGAGI (reference sequence). The V and J ends lost 5 bases and 10 bases, in that order; junction bases with no gene match: 7.

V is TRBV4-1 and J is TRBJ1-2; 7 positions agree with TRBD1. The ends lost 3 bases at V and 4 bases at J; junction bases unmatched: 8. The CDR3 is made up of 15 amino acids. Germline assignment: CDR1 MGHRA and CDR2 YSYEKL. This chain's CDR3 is CASSHRPRGTYGYTF. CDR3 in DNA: TGCGCCAGCAGCCATAGGCCCAGGGGGACCTATGGCTACACCTTC.

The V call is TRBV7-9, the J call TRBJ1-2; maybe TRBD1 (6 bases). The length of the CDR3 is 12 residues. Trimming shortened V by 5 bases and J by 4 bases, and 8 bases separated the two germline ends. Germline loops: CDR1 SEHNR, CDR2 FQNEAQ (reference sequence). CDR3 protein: CASSQDSYGYTF. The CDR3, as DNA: TGTGCCAGCAGCCAGGACAGCTATGGCTACACCTTC.

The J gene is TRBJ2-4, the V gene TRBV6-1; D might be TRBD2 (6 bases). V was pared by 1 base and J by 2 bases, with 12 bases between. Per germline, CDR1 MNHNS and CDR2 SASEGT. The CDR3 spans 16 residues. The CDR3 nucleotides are TGTGCCAGCAGTGAAGTGCGGGATTTGACCAAAAACATTCAGTACTTC. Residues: CASSEVRDLTKNIQYF.

DNA for the CDR3: TGTGCCAGCAGCTTGGCTGCTTACGAGCAGTACTTC. This translates into CASSLAAYEQYF. V and J are TRBV5-6 and TRBJ2-7; unclear D gene. CDR1 is SGHDT, CDR2 YYEEEE, per germline. This CDR3 is built from 12 residues. V lost 0 bases to trimming and J lost 4 bases, with 5 bases between them.

This chain's CDR3 is CASSLNPAGTSSGANVLTF. The CDR3 DNA follows: TGTGCCAGCAGCTTAAACCCGGCCGGGACTAGCTCTGGGGCCAACGTCCTGACTTTC. V and J are TRBV7-3 and TRBJ2-6; 8 bases fit TRBD2. Germline loops: CDR1 SGHTA, CDR2 FQGTGA. This CDR3 comprises 19 residues. Trimming removed 1 base from V and 0 bases from J; junction bases left unmatched: 8.

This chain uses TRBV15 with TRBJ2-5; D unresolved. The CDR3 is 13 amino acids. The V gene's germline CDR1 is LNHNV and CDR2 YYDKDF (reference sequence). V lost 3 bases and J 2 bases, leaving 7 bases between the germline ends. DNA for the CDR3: TGTGCCACCAGCAGGGAACGACAAGAGACCCAGTACTTC. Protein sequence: CATSRERQETQYF.

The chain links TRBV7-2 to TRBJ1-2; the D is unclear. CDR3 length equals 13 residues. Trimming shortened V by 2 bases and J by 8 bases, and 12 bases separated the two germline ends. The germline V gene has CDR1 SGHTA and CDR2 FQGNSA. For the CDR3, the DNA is TGTGCCAGCAGCTTAAGTTTCCTCCGGGGCTACACCTTC. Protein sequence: CASSLSFLRGYTF.

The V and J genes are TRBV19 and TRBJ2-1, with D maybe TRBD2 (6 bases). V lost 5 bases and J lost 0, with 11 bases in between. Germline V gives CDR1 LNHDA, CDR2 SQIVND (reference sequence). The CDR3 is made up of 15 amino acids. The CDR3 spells CASSGDLSSYNEQFF. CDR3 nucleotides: TGTGCCAGTAGTGGGGACTTGAGCTCCTACAATGAGCAGTTCTTC.

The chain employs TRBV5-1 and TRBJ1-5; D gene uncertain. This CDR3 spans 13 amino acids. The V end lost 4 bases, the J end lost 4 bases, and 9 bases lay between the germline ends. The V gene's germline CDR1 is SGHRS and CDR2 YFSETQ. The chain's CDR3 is CASSPTPNQPQHF. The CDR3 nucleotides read TGCGCCAGCAGCCCGACCCCGAATCAGCCCCAGCATTTT. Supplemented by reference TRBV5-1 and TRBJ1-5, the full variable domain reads KAGVTQTPRYLIKTRGQQVTLSCSPISGHRSVSWYQQTPGQGLQFLFEYFSETQRNKGNFPGRFSGRQFSNSRSEMNVSTLELGDSALYLCASSPTPNQPQHFGDGTRLSIL.

The CDR3 protein is CASSLAGGGGETQYF. The CDR3 DNA reads as TGCGCCAGCAGCTTGGCCGGTGGGGGTGGTGAGACCCAGTACTTC. The chain combines TRBV5-1 with TRBJ2-5; D may correspond to TRBD1 or TRBD2 (5 bases each). This CDR3 is built from 15 residues. CDR1 and CDR2 from the germline V gene are SGHRS and YFSETQ. Trimming left V 0 bases short and J 5 bases short, with 14 bases between. Full variable domain (outside the CDR3, taken from reference TRBV5-1 and TRBJ2-5): KAGVTQTPRYLIKTRGQQVTLSCSPISGHRSVSWYQQTPGQGLQFLFEYFSETQRNKGNFPGRFSGRQFSNSRSEMNVSTLELGDSALYLCASSLAGGGGETQYFGPGTRLLVL.

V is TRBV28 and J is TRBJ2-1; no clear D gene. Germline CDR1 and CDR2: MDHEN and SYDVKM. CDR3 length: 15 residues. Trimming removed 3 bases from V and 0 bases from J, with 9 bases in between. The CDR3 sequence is CASSLAQTSYNEQFF. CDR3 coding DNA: TGTGCCAGCAGTTTGGCACAGACCTCCTACAATGAGCAGTTCTTC.

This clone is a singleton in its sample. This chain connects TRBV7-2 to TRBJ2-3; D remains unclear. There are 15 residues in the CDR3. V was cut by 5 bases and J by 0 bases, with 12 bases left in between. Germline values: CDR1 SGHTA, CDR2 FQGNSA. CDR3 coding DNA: TGTGCCAGCAGCCCTGTTTTCCATAGCACAGATACGCAGTATTTT. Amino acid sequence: CASSPVFHSTDTQYF.

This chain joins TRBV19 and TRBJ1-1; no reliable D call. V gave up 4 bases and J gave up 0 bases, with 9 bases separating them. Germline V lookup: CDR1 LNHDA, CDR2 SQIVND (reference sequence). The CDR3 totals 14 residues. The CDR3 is CASSTATLNTEAFF. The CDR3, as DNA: TGTGCCAGTAGTACTGCCACCCTGAACACTGAAGCTTTCTTT.

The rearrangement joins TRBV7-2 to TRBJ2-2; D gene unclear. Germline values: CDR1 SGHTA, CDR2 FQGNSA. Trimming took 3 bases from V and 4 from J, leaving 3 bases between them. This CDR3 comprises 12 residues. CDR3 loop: CASSLSTGELFF. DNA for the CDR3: TGTGCCAGCAGCTTGAGCACCGGGGAGCTGTTTTTT.

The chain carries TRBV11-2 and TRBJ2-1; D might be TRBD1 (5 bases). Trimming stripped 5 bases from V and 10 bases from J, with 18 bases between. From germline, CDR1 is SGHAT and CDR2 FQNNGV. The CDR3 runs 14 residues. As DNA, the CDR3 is TGTGCCAGCAGCCAGAGACAGCAGCCAGGGGAGCAGTTCTTC. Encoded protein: CASSQRQQPGEQFF. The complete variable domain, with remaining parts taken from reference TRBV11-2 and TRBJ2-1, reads EAGVAQSPRYKIIEKRQSVAFWCNPISGHATLYWYQQILGQGPKLLIQFQNNGVVDDSQLPKDRFSAERLKGVDSTLKIQPAKLEDSAVYLCASSQRQQPGEQFFGPGTRLTVL.

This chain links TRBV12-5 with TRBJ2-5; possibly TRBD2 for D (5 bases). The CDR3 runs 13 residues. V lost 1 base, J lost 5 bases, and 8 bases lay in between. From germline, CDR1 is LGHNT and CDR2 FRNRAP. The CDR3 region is CASGLGLTETQYF. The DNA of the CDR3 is TGTGCTAGTGGTTTGGGACTAACGGAGACCCAGTACTTC.

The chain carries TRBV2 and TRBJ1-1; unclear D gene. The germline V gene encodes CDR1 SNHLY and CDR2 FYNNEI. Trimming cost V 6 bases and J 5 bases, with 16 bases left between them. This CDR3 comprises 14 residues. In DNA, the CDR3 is TGTGCCAGCAGAGGACGGGGAGGAGAGACTGAAGCTTTCTTT. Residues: CASRGRGGETEAFF. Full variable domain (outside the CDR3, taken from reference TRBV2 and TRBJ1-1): EPEVTQTPSHQVTQMGQEVILRCVPISNHLYFYWYRQILGQKVEFLVSFYNNEISEKSEIFDDQFSVERPDGSNFTLKIRSTKLEDSAMYFCASRGRGGETEAFFGQGTRLTVV.

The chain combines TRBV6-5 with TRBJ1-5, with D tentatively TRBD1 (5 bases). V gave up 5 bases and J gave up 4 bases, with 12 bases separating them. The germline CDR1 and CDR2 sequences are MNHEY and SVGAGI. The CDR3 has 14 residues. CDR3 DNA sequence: TGTGCCAGCAGTCTGGGGGGGTATAATCAGCCCCAGCATTTT. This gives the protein CASSLGGYNQPQHF.

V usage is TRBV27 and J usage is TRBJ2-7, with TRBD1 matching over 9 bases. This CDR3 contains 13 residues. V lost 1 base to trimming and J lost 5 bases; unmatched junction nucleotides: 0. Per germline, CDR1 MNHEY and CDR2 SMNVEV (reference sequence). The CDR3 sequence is CASSLWDRDEQYF. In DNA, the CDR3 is TGTGCCAGCAGTTTATGGGACAGGGACGAGCAGTACTTC.

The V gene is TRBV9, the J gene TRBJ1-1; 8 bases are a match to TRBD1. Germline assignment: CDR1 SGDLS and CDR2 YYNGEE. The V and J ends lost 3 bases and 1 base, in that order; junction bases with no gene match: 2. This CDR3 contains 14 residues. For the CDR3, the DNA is TGTGCCAGCAGCGCGACAGGGGAGAACACTGAAGCTTTCTTT. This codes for CASSATGENTEAFF.

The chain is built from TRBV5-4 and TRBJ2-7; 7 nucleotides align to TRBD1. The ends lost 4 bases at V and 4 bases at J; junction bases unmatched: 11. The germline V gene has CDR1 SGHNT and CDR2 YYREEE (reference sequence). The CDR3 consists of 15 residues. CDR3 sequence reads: CASSPGTALGYEQYF. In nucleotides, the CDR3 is TGTGCCAGCAGCCCAGGGACAGCCCTAGGGTACGAGCAGTACTTC.

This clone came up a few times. CDR3 loop: CASSLDGWPYRADNEKLFF. CDR3 sequence (DNA): TGTGCCAGCAGCTTGGACGGATGGCCTTACAGGGCGGATAATGAAAAACTGTTTTTT. The chain combines TRBV7-2 with TRBJ1-4; D is possibly TRBD1 (6 bases). The V end was cut by 3 bases, the J end by 4 bases, with 24 bases between. CDR3 size: 19 residues. CDR1 is SGHTA and CDR2 is FQGNSA in the germline V gene.

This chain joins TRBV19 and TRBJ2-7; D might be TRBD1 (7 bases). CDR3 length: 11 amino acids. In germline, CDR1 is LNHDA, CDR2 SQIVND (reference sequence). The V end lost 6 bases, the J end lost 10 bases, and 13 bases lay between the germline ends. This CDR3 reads CASREGQRQYF. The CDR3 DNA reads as TGTGCCAGTAGGGAGGGACAGCGTCAGTACTTC. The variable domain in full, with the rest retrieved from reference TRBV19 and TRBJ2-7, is DGGITQSPKYLFRKEGQNVTLSCEQNLNHDAMYWYRQDPGQGLRLIYYSQIVNDFQKGDIAEGYSVSREKKESFPLTVTSAQKNPTAFYLCASREGQRQYFGPGTRLTVT.

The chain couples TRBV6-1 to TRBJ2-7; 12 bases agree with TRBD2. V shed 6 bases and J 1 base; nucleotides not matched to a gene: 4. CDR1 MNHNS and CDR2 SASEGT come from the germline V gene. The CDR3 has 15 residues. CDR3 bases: TGTGCCAGCAGCGCGACTAGCGGGAGTTCCTACGAGCAGTACTTC. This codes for CASSATSGSSYEQYF.

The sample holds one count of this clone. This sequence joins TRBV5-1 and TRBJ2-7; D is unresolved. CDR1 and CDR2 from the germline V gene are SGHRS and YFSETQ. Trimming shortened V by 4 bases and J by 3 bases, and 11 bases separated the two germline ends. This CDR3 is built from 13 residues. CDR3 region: CASSPLTDYEQYF. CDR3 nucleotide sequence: TGCGCCAGCAGCCCCCTCACGGACTACGAGCAGTACTTC.

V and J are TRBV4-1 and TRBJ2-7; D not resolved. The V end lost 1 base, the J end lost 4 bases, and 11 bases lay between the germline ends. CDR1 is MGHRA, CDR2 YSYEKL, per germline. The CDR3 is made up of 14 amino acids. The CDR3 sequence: CASSQVFQAYEQYF. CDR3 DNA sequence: TGCGCCAGCAGCCAAGTATTTCAGGCTTACGAGCAGTACTTC.

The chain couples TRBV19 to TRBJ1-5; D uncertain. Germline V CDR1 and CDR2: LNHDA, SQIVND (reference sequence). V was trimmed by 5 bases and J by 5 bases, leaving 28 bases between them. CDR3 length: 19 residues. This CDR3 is CASSLAPTIIGGVDQPQHF. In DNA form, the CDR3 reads TGTGCCAGTAGTCTGGCCCCGACAATCATTGGTGGGGTGGATCAGCCCCAGCATTTT.

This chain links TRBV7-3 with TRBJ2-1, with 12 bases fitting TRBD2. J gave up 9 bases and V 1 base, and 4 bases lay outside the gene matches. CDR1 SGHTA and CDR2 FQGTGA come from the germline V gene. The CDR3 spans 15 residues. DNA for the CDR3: TGTGCCAGCAGCTTAAGACTAGCGGGAGCAGCTGAGCAGTTCTTC. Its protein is CASSLRLAGAAEQFF.